The 26 T cell receptor beta chains given below trace back to one sample, sequenced in a study of T-cell reconstitution after alpha-beta-depleted transplantation in children. Unique molecular identifiers were built into the TCRbeta library. MiXCR was run by TCRdb on the PCR reads, yielding one entry per CDR3 protein. The sample consists of 490,000 or so distinct CDR3 sequences, 10% of them appearing once. The material sequenced was PBMCs, taken before TCRalphabeta/CD19-depleted stem cell transplant. These receptors were taken from a child aged 2 to 10 with inherited bone marrow failure, due to receive a stem cell transplant.

This clonotype was found many times. The V and J genes are TRBV6-5 and TRBJ1-6, with D tentatively TRBD1 (6 bases). Germline assignment: CDR1 MNHEY and CDR2 SVGAGI. The CDR3 loop spans 17 amino acids. V gave up 5 bases and J gave up 7 bases, with 21 bases separating them. This CDR3 reads CASSPQSPGQGNSPLHF. The CDR3 coding sequence is TGTGCCAGCAGTCCCCAATCCCCGGGACAAGGCAATTCACCCCTCCACTTT.

This clonotype showed up many times. The J gene is TRBJ2-3, the V gene TRBV10-3; 16 nucleotides match TRBD2. Trimming removed 10 bases from V and 4 bases from J; junction bases left unmatched: 17. The CDR3 extends over 19 amino acids. Germline loops: CDR1 ENHRY, CDR2 SYGVKD. The CDR3 is CATSVPGLAGGPVADTQYF. The DNA of the CDR3 is TGTGCCACTTCCGTTCCGGGACTAGCGGGAGGGCCGGTCGCAGATACGCAGTATTTT.

There are many counts of this clonotype. The genes are TRBV20-1 and TRBJ2-2; D may be TRBD1 (5 bases). Germline V lookup: CDR1 DFQATT, CDR2 SNEGSKA (reference sequence). V dropped 3 bases and J dropped 5 bases, with 16 bases sitting between them. The CDR3 contains 15 residues. CDR3 region: CSASVVGRATGELFF. CDR3 nucleotide sequence: TGCAGTGCTAGTGTCGTGGGCAGGGCGACCGGGGAGCTGTTTTTT.

This clonotype was picked up many times. The chain carries TRBV15 and TRBJ2-3, with D possibly being TRBD1 (5 bases). The CDR3 has 13 amino acids. CDR1 and CDR2 from the germline V gene are LNHNV and YYDKDF (reference sequence). V was trimmed by 2 bases and J by 5 bases, leaving 8 bases between them. Here the CDR3 reads CATSRQGGDTQYF. The CDR3 region has the DNA TGTGCCACCAGCAGACAGGGTGGAGATACGCAGTATTTT.

The table lists this clonotype with many counts. The genes are TRBV7-8 and TRBJ2-1, with 7 positions matching TRBD2. The CDR3 is 16 amino acids. V lost 1 base and J lost 5; bases outside the gene matches: 8. The germline V gene has CDR1 SGHVS and CDR2 FQNEAQ. CDR3 region: CASSLVEEGLDNEQFF. CDR3 nucleotides: TGTGCCAGCAGCTTAGTTGAAGAAGGACTAGACAATGAGCAGTTCTTC.

This clonotype occurred many times. A junction end diverges from the germline sequence, so it may reflect a read error. J is TRBJ2-1 and V is TRBV20-1; 9 nucleotides agree with TRBD2. The germline CDR1 and CDR2 sequences are DFQATT and SNEGSKA (reference sequence). The CDR3 covers 13 residues. The chain's CDR3 is CSASSNSGSTGDF. The CDR3 DNA sequence: TGCAGTGCTAGTTCCAATAGCGGGAGTACGGGCGATTTC.

In its sample, this clonotype was seen many times. The genes are TRBV12-3 or TRBV12-4 and TRBJ2-7, with TRBD1 matching over 7 bases. The V gene end was trimmed by 6 bases and the J gene end by 6 bases; junction bases not matched to a gene: 5. CDR3 length: 12 residues. The CDR3 loop is CASSMTGFEQYF. CDR3 DNA: TGTGCCAGCAGCATGACAGGGTTCGAGCAGTACTTC.

This clonotype has just a few counts. The chain recombines TRBV30 with TRBJ2-3; no clear D. This CDR3 contains 13 residues. V was trimmed by 4 bases and J by 0 bases, leaving 8 bases between them. Germline loops: CDR1 GTSNPN, CDR2 SVGIG (reference sequence). For the CDR3, the DNA is TGTGCCTGGAATTGGTGGAGCACAGATACGCAGTATTTT. It codes for CAWNWWSTDTQYF.

This clonotype was seen repeatedly, ten times or more. The rearrangement links TRBV12-3 or TRBV12-4 to TRBJ2-1; 7 nucleotides match TRBD1. The CDR3 length is 16 residues. V shed 5 bases and J 0 bases; nucleotides not matched to a gene: 7. As DNA, the CDR3 is TGTGCCAGCAGTCGCTCATACAGGGGCTCCTACAATGAGCAGTTCTTC. Translating it yields CASSRSYRGSYNEQFF.

This clonotype was seen more than once but under ten times. This chain connects TRBV19 to TRBJ2-1; maybe TRBD2 (6 bases). V was shortened by 8 bases and J by 2 bases, with 10 bases between the two germline ends. This CDR3 comprises 13 residues. CDR1 is LNHDA, CDR2 SQIVND, per germline (reference sequence). The CDR3: CASAAGPYNEQFF. The CDR3 region has the DNA TGTGCCAGTGCAGCGGGCCCCTACAATGAGCAGTTCTTC.

Only a few counts were recorded for this clonotype. The chain joins TRBV5-1 to TRBJ2-6; D call uncertain. Trimming pared 7 bases from V and 1 base from J, leaving 15 bases between. The CDR3 has 16 amino acids. Germline CDR1 reads SGHRS; CDR2 reads YFSETQ. The CDR3 bases are TGCGCCAGCTCCCCCGGCCCGCCTTCTGGGGCCAACGTCCTGACTTTC. Encoded protein: CASSPGPPSGANVLTF. Complete variable domain (other parts from reference TRBV5-1 and TRBJ2-6): KAGVTQTPRYLIKTRGQQVTLSCSPISGHRSVSWYQQTPGQGLQFLFEYFSETQRNKGNFPGRFSGRQFSNSRSEMNVSTLELGDSALYLCASSPGPPSGANVLTFGAGSRLTVL.

This clonotype has a count of ten or more. This rearrangement joins TRBV9 to TRBJ2-1, with D possibly matching TRBD2 (5 bases). Germline V gene lookup returns CDR1 SGDLS and CDR2 YYNGEE. V lost 4 bases to trimming and J lost 0 bases, with 14 bases between them. CDR3 size: 16 residues. CDR3: CASSLSSSSSYNEQFF. The CDR3 coding sequence is TGTGCCAGCAGCCTTAGCTCTAGCAGCTCCTACAATGAGCAGTTCTTC.

This clonotype was detected many times. The genes are TRBV28 and TRBJ2-1; TRBD2 might be the D (6 bases). This CDR3 comprises 18 residues. CDR1 and CDR2 (germline): MDHEN, SYDVKM. Trimming stripped 5 bases from V and 9 bases from J, with 29 bases between. CDR3 residues: CASSPILKMIRGALEQFF. The CDR3 DNA reads as TGTGCCAGCAGTCCTATACTTAAGATGATACGCGGGGCTCTTGAGCAGTTCTTC.

This clonotype has ten or more counts. The chain couples TRBV27 to TRBJ2-1, with TRBD1 identical over 11 bases. V lost 7 bases, J lost 5 bases, and 7 bases stayed unmatched. The CDR3 is made up of 15 amino acids. Germline assignment: CDR1 MNHEY and CDR2 SMNVEV (reference sequence). The CDR3 bases are TGTGCCAGCACCCGGGGGACAGGGGGGAACAATGAGCAGTTCTTC. This codes for CASTRGTGGNNEQFF.

The V gene is TRBV27, the J gene TRBJ1-5; 7 bases agree with TRBD1. Germline V gives CDR1 MNHEY, CDR2 SMNVEV (reference sequence). V gave up 7 bases and J gave up 4 bases; unmatched junction bases: 16. This CDR3 is built from 17 residues. The chain's CDR3 is CASMRGLGGLGNQPQHF. The CDR3 DNA is TGTGCCAGCATGAGGGGGCTCGGGGGGTTGGGAAATCAGCCCCAGCATTTT.

The table lists this clonotype with many counts. The V gene is TRBV7-9, the J gene TRBJ2-1, with TRBD2 matching over 7 bases. Germline V CDR1 and CDR2: SEHNR, FQNEAQ (reference sequence). This CDR3 is built from 16 residues. With V trimmed by 5 bases and J by 3 bases, 10 bases remained unmatched. The CDR3 coding sequence is TGTGCCAGCAGCCCGGCAGGGACTATCATCTACAATGAGCAGTTCTTC. It encodes CASSPAGTIIYNEQFF.

This clonotype was counted ten times or more. The rearrangement uses TRBV6-2 or TRBV6-3 and TRBJ1-1; D remains ambiguous. Trimming stripped 2 bases from V and 11 bases from J, with 12 bases between. The germline V gene encodes CDR1 MNHEY and CDR2 SVGEGT. The CDR3 has 12 amino acids. In nucleotides, the CDR3 is TGTGCCAGCAGTTACCGGCAGGTCGCTGCTTTCTTT. It codes for CASSYRQVAAFF.

This clonotype has more than one count but fewer than ten. The rearrangement joins TRBV6-2 or TRBV6-3 to TRBJ1-2, with D uncertain. V lost 8 bases, J lost 4 bases, and 5 bases lay in between. The length of the CDR3 is 10 residues. Germline V gene data show CDR1 as MNHEY and CDR2 as SVGEGT. CDR3: CASEGYGYTF. The CDR3 region has the DNA TGTGCCAGCGAGGGCTATGGCTACACCTTC.

This clonotype was seen many times. The junction departs from the called germline gene at one end, perhaps through a read error. The chain recombines TRBV5-1 with TRBJ2-7; 9 bases are a match to TRBD2. The CDR3 length is 14 residues. Germline CDR1 SGHRS, CDR2 YFSETQ. CDR3 nucleotides: TGTGCCAGCAGCCTTAGCGGGAGCTCCTACGAGCAGTACTTC. This sequence encodes CASSLSGSSYEQYF.

This CDR3 reads CASSQVLVIGSRVGEQFF. In nucleotides, the CDR3 is TGTGCCAGCAGCCAAGTTTTAGTGATCGGGAGCCGAGTAGGTGAGCAGTTCTTC. The chain uses TRBV3-1 and TRBJ2-1; D is possibly TRBD2 (6 bases). CDR1 is LGHDT and CDR2 is YNNKEL in the germline V gene (reference sequence). CDR3 size: 18 residues. Trimming shortened V by 1 base and J by 9 bases, and 25 bases separated the two germline ends.

This clonotype came up many times. This chain connects TRBV29-1 to TRBJ2-1; the D is unclear. This CDR3 is 15 amino acids long. CDR1 is SQVTM and CDR2 is ANQGSEA in the germline V gene. Trimming stripped 2 bases from V and 2 bases from J, with 13 bases between. The CDR3 DNA reads TGCAGCGTTGAACCTCGGGTGTTGACCTACAATGAGCAGTTCTTC. It encodes CSVEPRVLTYNEQFF.

This clonotype was detected many times. The junction and the germline gene differ at one end; a read error may be behind it. The chain couples TRBV6-5 to TRBJ1-4; a possible D gene is TRBD1 (5 bases). From germline, CDR1 is MNHEY and CDR2 SVGAGI. The CDR3 is 15 amino acids. The CDR3: CASRYSPGPGEKLFF. As DNA, the CDR3 is TGTGCCAGCAGATACTCCCCGGGACCGGGAGAAAAACTGTTTTTT.

There are a few counts of this clonotype. J is TRBJ2-7 and V is TRBV7-2; D not certain. Germline lookup yields CDR1 SGHTA and CDR2 FQGNSA. The CDR3 spans 16 residues. The V and J ends lost 5 bases and 4 bases respectively, with 21 bases between them. CDR3 bases: TGTGCCAGCAGCCCCCGCGTAGGGCAGACCAAATACGAGCAGTACTTC. This gives the protein CASSPRVGQTKYEQYF.

This chain joins TRBV12-3 or TRBV12-4 and TRBJ2-4; 7 bases line up with TRBD1. This CDR3 region has 17 residues. J lost 0 bases, V lost 2 bases, and 7 bases had no gene match. The CDR3 protein is CASSLRGGLLAKNIQYF. The CDR3 nucleotides are TGTGCCAGCAGTTTAAGAGGGGGCCTTTTAGCCAAAAACATTCAGTACTTC.

V and J are TRBV30 and TRBJ2-1; 12 bases line up with TRBD2. V was pared by 0 bases and J by 9 bases, with 9 bases of the junction left unmatched. This CDR3 has 16 amino acids. Germline CDR1 reads GTSNPN; CDR2 reads SVGIG (reference sequence). CDR3 amino acids: CAWSVLAGGPLGEQFF. CDR3 DNA: TGTGCCTGGAGTGTGCTAGCGGGAGGGCCATTAGGTGAGCAGTTCTTC.

On this clonotype itself: It may be a read error: a sequence one base away is much more abundant. J is TRBJ1-2 and V is TRBV12-3 or TRBV12-4; no clear D. The CDR3 totals 13 residues. The CDR3 here is CASNMGRSYGHTF. The CDR3 DNA sequence: TGTGCCAGCAATATGGGGAGGAGCTATGGCCACACCTTC.